This T cell receptor beta chain derives from a study of T cell responses to AZD1222 COVID-19 vaccine. Background on the study: Researchers grouped second doses given at about 4 or about 12 weeks into one pool. General study results and limits: Most donors were white British and more were female, and clonal diversity was possibly underestimated.

Worth noting for this clone: Its specificity is unknown.

Only in-frame clones appear in the TCRdb table, and some are missing; sequencing was by immunoSEQ multiplex PCR. The data contain 80,000 to 95,000 clones, about nine tenths of them singletons. This CDR3 spans 12 amino acids. CDR1 and CDR2 from the germline V gene are LNHDA and SQIVND (reference sequence). Trimming stripped 7 bases from V and 1 base from J, with 7 bases between. This clonotype was obtained from an adult in good health. The V and J genes are TRBV19 and TRBJ1-1; unclear D gene. This specimen consisted of peripheral blood, obtained on day 0 of AZD1222 vaccination. The CDR3, as DNA: TGTGCCAGTATTCTGGGGAACACTGAAGCTTTCTTT. Its translation: CASILGNTEAFF.